The clone carrying this T cell receptor beta chain was seen many times. Its antigen remains unknown. RNA served as the template for amplifying TCR beta CDR3 regions. The authors performed first-round RT-PCR with HTBI primers and then a second-round multiplex PCR. TCRdb re-derived calls from the multiplex PCR reads in MiXCR, one entry per CDR3 protein. The sample lists hundreds of thousands of distinct CDR3 sequences; 22% were seen once. The data are from a study of Graves' ophthalmopathy and Graves' hyperthyroidism. Study-wide background: Pretreatment peripheral blood was obtained at initial diagnosis.

Regarding the study as a whole: Discriminating ophthalmopathy from stable hyperthyroidism, a 13-signature model attained a sensitivity of approximately 85% and a specificity of just under 84%. Clonotypes were expanded in thyroid at above 0.001 frequency, and most also appeared in blood.

The V end was cut by 5 bases, the J end by 4 bases, with 9 bases between. Looked up from germline, CDR1 is SGHDT and CDR2 is YYEEEE. The CDR3 totals 12 residues. Sequenced: peripheral blood. This clonotype originated in a woman aged 18-35 years with stable Graves' hyperthyroidism. Some clones in this sample may be carry-over from other donors' samples. The chain combines TRBV5-6 with TRBJ1-2; unclear D gene. The CDR3 DNA is TGTGCCAGCAGAAGTCTGGGCTATGGCTACACCTTC. It translates to CASRSLGYGYTF.